A single sample is the source of the 9 T cell receptor beta chains below, sequenced in a study of blood T cell repertoires in COVID-19 (dated by TCRdb to about 2020). Library method: the immunoSEQ multiplex PCR assay. In its TCRdb copy, this immuneACCESS table keeps in-frame sequences only and misses some clones. Where compared with another copy, unresolved V genes explain less than half of these, and the others have no known cause. For this sample there are about 140,000 clones; roughly 86% appear just once. The top ten clonotypes cover approximately 8.2% of the sample. The sample consisted of peripheral blood. These receptors were obtained from a woman aged 55 to 70 with acute or convalescent COVID-19.

CDR3 sequence reads: CASSLDNSYEQYF. The DNA for the CDR3 is TGCGCCAGCAGCTTGGACAACTCCTACGAGCAGTACTTC. This rearrangement joins TRBV5-1 to TRBJ2-7, with D unclear. Germline-derived CDR1 and CDR2 are SGHRS and YFSETQ. This CDR3 is 13 amino acids long. Trimming took 0 bases from V and 0 from J, leaving 4 bases between them.

V and J are TRBV28 and TRBJ2-3; D possibly corresponds to TRBD2 (6 bases). The CDR3 has 14 residues. Trimming left V 6 bases short and J 8 bases short, with 18 bases between. CDR1 and CDR2 from the germline V gene are MDHEN and SYDVKM. CDR3 in amino acids: CASRLGLTQGTQYF. In DNA form, the CDR3 reads TGTGCCAGCAGGCTGGGACTCACGCAGGGTACGCAGTATTTT.

This clone was seen more than once but under ten times. CDR3 bases: TGTGCCAGCAGCCGGACTAGCGGGGGATTTAACACCGGGGAGCTGTTTTTT. Its protein product is CASSRTSGGFNTGELFF. The rearrangement uses TRBV5-4 and TRBJ2-2, with TRBD2 matching 13 bases. The CDR3 extends over 17 amino acids. The germline V gene encodes CDR1 SGHNT and CDR2 YYREEE (reference sequence). Germline trimming cut 4 bases from V and 2 bases from J; bases unmatched to any gene: 5.

The DNA of the CDR3 is TGTGCCAGCAGCGTAGTGGGGGCCGGGGAGACCCAGTACTTC. This gives the protein CASSVVGAGETQYF. V and J are TRBV9 and TRBJ2-5; D possibly corresponds to TRBD1 (6 bases). CDR1 SGDLS and CDR2 YYNGEE come from the germline V gene. There are 14 residues in the CDR3. V was clipped by 0 bases and J by 5 bases, with 11 bases between them.

The V gene is TRBV4-2, the J gene TRBJ1-1; 7 nucleotides agree with TRBD1. The CDR3 runs 15 residues. The J segment lost 7 bases and the V segment lost 4 bases, leaving 12 bases of the junction unmatched. Germline values: CDR1 LGHNA, CDR2 YNFKEQ. CDR3 protein: CASSLETGLTGEAFF. For the CDR3, the DNA is TGTGCCAGCAGCCTGGAGACAGGGTTGACGGGTGAAGCTTTCTTT.

J is TRBJ1-2 and V is TRBV7-9, with a possible D match to TRBD1 (5 bases). Looked up from germline, CDR1 is SEHNR and CDR2 is FQNEAQ (reference sequence). Trimming took off 0 bases at V and 2 bases at J, with 10 bases between the two ends. This CDR3 has 15 residues. For the CDR3, the DNA is TGTGCCAGCAGCTTAGCAGCGGGGGAAAACTATGGCTACACCTTC. Residues: CASSLAAGENYGYTF. Full variable domain (remainder filled in from reference TRBV7-9 and TRBJ1-2): DTGVSQNPRHKITKRGQNVTFRCDPISEHNRLYWYRQTLGQGPEFLTYFQNEAQLEKSRLLSDRFSAERPKGSFSTLEIQRTEQGDSAMYLCASSLAAGENYGYTFGSGTRLTVV.

The chain links TRBV27 to TRBJ1-1; D perhaps matches TRBD1 (6 bases). The CDR3 totals 12 residues. Germline-derived CDR1 and CDR2 are MNHEY and SMNVEV (reference sequence). V was pared by 4 bases and J by 11 bases, with 14 bases between. CDR3 region: CASSSQQGSAFF. CDR3 nucleotide sequence: TGTGCCAGCAGTTCTCAACAGGGTTCGGCTTTCTTT.

The chain combines TRBV14 with TRBJ2-2; 9 bases fit TRBD2. Germline V CDR1 and CDR2: SGHDN, FVKESK. The CDR3 has 15 amino acids. Trimming removed 5 bases from V and 6 bases from J; junction bases left unmatched: 7. The CDR3 sequence is CASSVGGGASGELFF. CDR3 DNA sequence: TGTGCCAGCAGCGTCGGCGGGGGGGCCTCCGGGGAGCTGTTTTTT.

This chain connects TRBV5-1 to TRBJ1-2; 9 bases map to TRBD1. The ends lost 4 bases at V and 1 base at J; junction bases unmatched: 5. This CDR3 has 15 amino acids. The V gene's germline CDR1 is SGHRS and CDR2 YFSETQ. DNA for the CDR3: TGCGCCAGCAGCAGGGACAGGGCAATTAACTATGGCTACACCTTC. Residues: CASSRDRAINYGYTF.